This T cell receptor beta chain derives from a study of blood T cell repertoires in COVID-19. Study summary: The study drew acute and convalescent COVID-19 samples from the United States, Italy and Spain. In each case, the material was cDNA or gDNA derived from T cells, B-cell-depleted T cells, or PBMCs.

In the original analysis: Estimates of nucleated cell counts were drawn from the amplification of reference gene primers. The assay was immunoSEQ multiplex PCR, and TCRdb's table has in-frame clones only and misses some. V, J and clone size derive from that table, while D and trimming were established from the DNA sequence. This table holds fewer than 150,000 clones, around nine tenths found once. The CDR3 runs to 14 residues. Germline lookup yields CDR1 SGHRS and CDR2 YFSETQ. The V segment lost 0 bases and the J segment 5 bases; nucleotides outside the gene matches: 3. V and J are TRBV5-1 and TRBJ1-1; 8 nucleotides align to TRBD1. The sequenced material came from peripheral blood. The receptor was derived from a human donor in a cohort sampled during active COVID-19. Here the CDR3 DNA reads TGCGCCAGCAGCTTGGGACAGGGGTATACTGAAGCTTTCTTT. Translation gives CASSLGQGYTEAFF.